This T cell receptor beta chain was profiled in a study of cytomegalovirus exposure and HLA in healthy donors. V lost 5 bases and J 1 base, leaving 10 bases between the germline ends. Germline V gene lookup returns CDR1 MNHEY and CDR2 SMNVEV (reference sequence). This CDR3 comprises 14 residues. Study conclusions and caveats: Altogether, 150 to 200 TCR beta chains were recorded as cytomegalovirus-associated.

Libraries were prepared by immunoSEQ multiplex PCR; TCRdb keeps only in-frame clonotypes and omits some of them. The data contain around 110,000 clones, 88% of them singletons. About this clone: Antigen specificity is unknown.

Sequenced sample: PBMCs. This rearrangement joins TRBV27 to TRBJ2-3, with TRBD1 as a possible D gene (5 bases). The sequence came from a woman aged 18-29 years in good health and CMV-seropositive. CDR3 sequence reads: CASSRGAGTDTQYF. DNA of the CDR3: TGTGCCAGCAGTAGGGGCGCGGGCACAGATACGCAGTATTTT.